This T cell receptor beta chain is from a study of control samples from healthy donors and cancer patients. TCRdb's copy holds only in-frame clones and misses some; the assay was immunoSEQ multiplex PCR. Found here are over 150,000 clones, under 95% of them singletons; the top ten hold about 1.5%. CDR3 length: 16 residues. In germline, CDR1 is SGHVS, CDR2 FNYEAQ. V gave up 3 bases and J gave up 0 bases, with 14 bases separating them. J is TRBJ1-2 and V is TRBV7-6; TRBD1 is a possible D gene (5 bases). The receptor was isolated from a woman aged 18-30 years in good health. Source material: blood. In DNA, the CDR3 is TGTGCCAGCAGCTTCAGCAGGGCCCATACTAACTATGGCTACACCTTC. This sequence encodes CASSFSRAHTNYGYTF.